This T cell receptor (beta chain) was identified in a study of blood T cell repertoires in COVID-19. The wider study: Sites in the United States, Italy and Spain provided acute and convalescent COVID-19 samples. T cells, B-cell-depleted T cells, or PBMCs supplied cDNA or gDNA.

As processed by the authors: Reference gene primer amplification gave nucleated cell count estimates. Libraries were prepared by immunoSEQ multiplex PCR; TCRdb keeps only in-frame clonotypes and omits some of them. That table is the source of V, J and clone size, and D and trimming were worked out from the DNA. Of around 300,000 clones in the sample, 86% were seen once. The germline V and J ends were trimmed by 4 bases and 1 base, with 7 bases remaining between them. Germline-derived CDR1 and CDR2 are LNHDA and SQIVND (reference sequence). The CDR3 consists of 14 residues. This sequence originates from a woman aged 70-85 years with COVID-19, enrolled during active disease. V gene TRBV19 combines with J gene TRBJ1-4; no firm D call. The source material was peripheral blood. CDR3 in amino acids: CASSRRGTNEKLFF. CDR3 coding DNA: TGTGCCAGTAGTAGACGGGGAACTAATGAAAAACTGTTTTTT.